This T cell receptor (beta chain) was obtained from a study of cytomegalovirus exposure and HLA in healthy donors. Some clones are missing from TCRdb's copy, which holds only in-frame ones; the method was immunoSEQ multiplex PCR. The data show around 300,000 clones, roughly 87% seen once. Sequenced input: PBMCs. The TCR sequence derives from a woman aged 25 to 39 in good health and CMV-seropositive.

CDR3 DNA: TGTGCCAGCAGCTTAACGGGTGCCCAGCCCCTCCACTTT. Translated: CASSLTGAQPLHF. This chain links TRBV7-3 with TRBJ1-6; no definite D call. Germline lookup yields CDR1 SGHTA and CDR2 FQGTGA. The CDR3 has 13 residues. V was cut by 0 bases and J by 13 bases, with 10 bases left in between.